Shown below are 12 T cell receptor beta chains from a single sample sequenced in a study of T and B cells in COVID-19 patients. Each TRB amplification used about 220-500 ng of genomic DNA from blood. TRB rearrangements were amplified by multiplex PCR with BIOMED2 TRB-A/B primers. TCRdb independently ran MiXCR on the multiplex PCR reads; one entry per CDR3 protein. This table has fewer than 10,000 distinct CDR3 sequences, around 33% appearing once. Sequencing was performed on blood. Receptors were obtained from a human donor who had recovered from COVID-19.

This clonotype is judged medium-sized. The chain uses TRBV6-5 and TRBJ1-4; TRBD1 matches at 8 bases. J gave up 8 bases and V 5 bases, and 4 bases lay outside the gene matches. This CDR3 spans 13 amino acids. CDR1 is MNHEY, CDR2 SVGAGI, per germline. The CDR3 nucleotides are TGTGCCAGCAGTGACAGGGGTCGGGAAAAACTGTTTTTT. Translated, it gives CASSDRGREKLFF.

This clonotype was seen a handful of times. The chain links TRBV12-3 or TRBV12-4 to TRBJ2-5, with 7 nucleotides matching TRBD1. J lost 2 bases, V lost 6 bases, and 12 bases had no gene match. The CDR3 contains 16 residues. The CDR3 sequence: CASSLSPGRGQETQYF. CDR3 coding DNA: TGTGCCAGCAGCTTATCCCCCGGCAGGGGGCAAGAGACCCAGTACTTC.

In its sample, this clonotype is medium-sized. The chain combines TRBV5-5 with TRBJ2-3; D could derive from TRBD1 or TRBD2 (5 bases each). V was cut by 4 bases and J by 6 bases, with 18 bases left in between. The CDR3 consists of 15 residues. CDR1 and CDR2 from the germline V gene are SGHKS and YYEKEE (reference sequence). CDR3 DNA sequence: TGTGCCAGCAGCCGGGTCGGGACCCCCAGTGATACGCAGTATTTT. This translates into CASSRVGTPSDTQYF.

The V and J genes are TRBV5-1 and TRBJ2-2, with a possible D match to TRBD1 (6 bases). Trimming took off 2 bases at V and 7 bases at J, with 15 bases between the two ends. In germline, CDR1 is SGHRS, CDR2 YFSETQ. The CDR3 has 15 amino acids. The CDR3 sequence is CASSFQGSAGGELFF. Written as DNA, the CDR3 is TGCGCCAGCAGCTTCCAGGGGTCTGCGGGCGGGGAGCTGTTTTTT.

This clonotype was seen just once. The chain joins TRBV5-1 to TRBJ2-2, with D tentatively TRBD2 (6 bases). The CDR3 runs 13 residues. CDR1 SGHRS and CDR2 YFSETQ come from the germline V gene. The V gene lost 2 bases and the J gene lost 7 bases, with 9 bases spanning the gap. CDR3 nucleotide sequence: TGCGCCAGCAGCTTAGGACTACTCGGGGAGCTGTTTTTT. Translated: CASSLGLLGELFF.

The J gene is TRBJ2-1, the V gene TRBV20-1, with D possibly being TRBD2 (7 bases). V was pared by 1 base and J by 5 bases, with 24 bases between. The CDR3 spans 18 residues. Germline lookup yields CDR1 DFQATT and CDR2 SNEGSKA (reference sequence). Written as DNA, the CDR3 is TGCAGTGCTAGAGTGACAGGTGGAGGACTAGTGAAACACAATGAGCAGTTCTTC. Residues: CSARVTGGGLVKHNEQFF.

This clonotype was detected only a few times. The chain couples TRBV14 to TRBJ2-3; 10 bases line up with TRBD2. V gave up 0 bases and J gave up 6 bases; unmatched junction bases: 6. The CDR3 has 16 residues. Germline loops: CDR1 SGHDN, CDR2 FVKESK. The chain's CDR3 is CASSQDLAGVPDTQYF. In DNA, the CDR3 is TGTGCCAGCAGCCAAGATCTAGCGGGGGTACCGGATACGCAGTATTTT.

This clonotype was recorded a few times. J is TRBJ2-1 and V is TRBV5-1; 7 nucleotides match TRBD2. The V segment lost 0 bases and the J segment 2 bases; nucleotides outside the gene matches: 20. CDR3 size: 21 residues. CDR1 and CDR2 from the germline V gene are SGHRS and YFSETQ. CDR3 sequence: CASSLAWSGRGGLGPYNEQFF. The DNA for the CDR3 is TGCGCCAGCAGCTTGGCGTGGTCGGGCAGAGGAGGACTAGGACCCTACAATGAGCAGTTCTTC.

By frequency in the sample, this clonotype is medium-sized. The rearrangement uses TRBV6-2 or TRBV6-3 and TRBJ2-7; D assignment may be TRBD1 or TRBD2 (5 bases each). CDR3 length: 16 residues. With 0 bases removed from V and 3 bases from J, the gap between germline ends came to 15 bases. CDR1 and CDR2 from the germline V gene are MNHEY and SVGEGT. The CDR3 loop reads CASSYSRGRGHYEQYF. The CDR3 coding sequence is TGTGCCAGCAGTTACTCGAGGGGACGGGGCCACTACGAGCAGTACTTC.

In this sample, this clonotype is medium-sized. The CDR3 bases are TGTGCCAGTAGTATCTGGCTAGCGGGGCCGAAATACGTGAACAATGAGCAGTTCTTC. It encodes CASSIWLAGPKYVNNEQFF. This rearrangement joins TRBV19 to TRBJ2-1; 9 bases agree with TRBD2. The germline V gene has CDR1 LNHDA and CDR2 SQIVND (reference sequence). This CDR3 is built from 19 residues. V was clipped by 3 bases and J by 5 bases; unmatched bases: 17.

In its sample, this clonotype was seen a few times. The CDR3: CASSLSANSYGYTF. The CDR3 DNA is TGTGCCAGCAGCTTGTCCGCTAACTCATATGGCTACACCTTC. The V gene is TRBV12-3 or TRBV12-4, the J gene TRBJ1-2; D call uncertain. Deletions cut 6 bases from V and 5 bases from J, with 16 bases between. The CDR3 has 14 amino acids.

In its sample, this clonotype is medium-sized. The chain is built from TRBV15 and TRBJ2-2; a possible D gene is TRBD1 (6 bases). Germline V gene lookup returns CDR1 LNHNV and CDR2 YYDKDF (reference sequence). This CDR3 contains 14 residues. Trimming removed 1 base at V and 8 bases at J, with 11 bases between. CDR3 DNA sequence: TGTGCCACCAGCAGAGGGGGGCTGTCGGGGGAGCTGTTTTTT. Its protein product is CATSRGGLSGELFF.